This T cell receptor beta chain was found in a study of blood T cells in healthy people across ages. This clonotype has ten or more counts. What it recognizes is unknown. Study-wide results and limits: Unknown CMV status may confound age-related changes in expanded clones. Diversity of TCR beta correlated strongly with naive T cell percentage. Naive CD4+ cells and diversity were both higher in long-lived donors than in aged donors.

Per individual sample, total RNA of at least 6 micrograms was extracted. It was with a sample-barcoded 5' primer and a J-beta primer mix that a second PCR of roughly 7 to 12 cycles was run. Using its own MiXCR run on the 5' RACE reads, TCRdb lists one record per CDR3 protein. The sample contains roughly 900,000 distinct CDR3 sequences, 29% of which appear only once. With V trimmed by 3 bases and J by 3 bases, 6 bases remained unmatched. CDR3 size: 17 residues. CDR1 SGHTA and CDR2 FQGNSA come from the germline V gene. This clonotype was obtained from a woman of 80 years or more in good health. J is TRBJ1-5 and V is TRBV7-2, with 12 bases that match TRBD1. What was sequenced was blood. CDR3 loop: CASSLGTGGLYNQPQHF. CDR3 DNA: TGTGCCAGCAGCTTGGGGACAGGGGGCCTGTACAATCAGCCCCAGCATTTT.